These 12 T cell receptor beta chains were all obtained from the same sample, sequenced in a study of T cells in Graves' hyperthyroidism and ophthalmopathy. Amplification of TCR beta CDR3 regions was performed using RNA transcripts as template. A set of HTBI primers served as the primers for a first-round RT-PCR of the TCR CDR3. TCRdb independently ran MiXCR on the multiplex PCR reads; one entry per CDR3 protein. Of hundreds of thousands of distinct CDR3 sequences listed, less than 20% are singletons. The sample taken for sequencing was blood. The receptor set was obtained from a woman in her late teens or twenties with Graves' hyperthyroidism.

The CDR3 here is CASSYPTGGGTKKLFF. The CDR3 DNA follows: TGTGCCAGCAGTTACCCGACAGGGGGCGGAACGAAAAAACTGTTTTTT. The chain couples TRBV6-5 to TRBJ1-4, with 10 nucleotides matching TRBD1. J was trimmed by 9 bases and V by 2 bases; bases with no gene match: 9. The CDR3 is 16 amino acids. From germline, CDR1 is MNHEY and CDR2 SVGAGI.

In this sample, this clonotype turned up many times. V and J are TRBV5-5 and TRBJ2-7; D unresolved. The germline V gene encodes CDR1 SGHKS and CDR2 YYEKEE (reference sequence). The CDR3 runs 13 residues. Trimming cost V 2 bases and J 4 bases, with 10 bases left between them. The CDR3 DNA reads TGTGCCAGCAGCTTCGCTAACGGGTACGAGCAGTACTTC. Its translation: CASSFANGYEQYF. The full variable domain, in which reference TRBV5-5 and TRBJ2-7 provide the parts outside the CDR3, is DAGVTQSPTHLIKTRGQQVTLRCSPISGHKSVSWYQQVLGQGPQFIFQYYEKEERGRGNFPDRFSARQFPNYSSELNVNALLLGDSALYLCASSFANGYEQYFGPGTRLTVT.

This clonotype was seen ten or more times. The V gene is TRBV12-3 or TRBV12-4, the J gene TRBJ1-2; 9 bases are a match to TRBD1. Trimming took 5 bases from V and 0 from J; bases not matched to a gene: 7. The length of the CDR3 is 16 residues. As DNA, the CDR3 is TGTGCCAGCAGTCTTACGGGGACAGGGCCTAACTATGGCTACACCTTC. Translation: CASSLTGTGPNYGYTF.

This clonotype was detected many times. The chain combines TRBV3-1 with TRBJ2-4, with D hard to call. The CDR3 length is 14 residues. With 1 base removed from V and 0 bases from J, the gap between germline ends came to 4 bases. Germline V CDR1 and CDR2: LGHDT, YNNKEL (reference sequence). As DNA, the CDR3 is TGTGCCAGCAGCCAAGTCCTAGCCAAAAACATTCAGTACTTC. Amino acid sequence: CASSQVLAKNIQYF.

This clonotype has a count of ten or more. This chain uses TRBV10-3 with TRBJ2-4; D may be TRBD1 (5 bases). CDR3 length: 18 amino acids. CDR1 and CDR2 from the germline V gene are ENHRY and SYGVKD. The germline V and J ends were trimmed by 2 bases and 0 bases, with 17 bases remaining between them. The CDR3 DNA reads as TGTGCCATCAGTGAGAAGCGCGACAGAACCCTAGCCAAAAACATTCAGTACTTC. As protein: CAISEKRDRTLAKNIQYF.

The rearrangement joins TRBV27 to TRBJ1-5, with TRBD1 matching 9 bases. V lost 6 bases and J lost 5; bases outside the gene matches: 8. This CDR3 region has 15 residues. Looked up from germline, CDR1 is MNHEY and CDR2 is SMNVEV (reference sequence). This chain's CDR3 is CASSPRQGGYQPQHF. CDR3 coding DNA: TGTGCCAGCAGCCCCCGACAGGGGGGTTATCAGCCCCAGCATTTT.

This clonotype was detected many times. The genes are TRBV20-1 and TRBJ2-7; D is unresolved. CDR3 length: 11 residues. Trimming pared 5 bases from V and 6 bases from J, leaving 11 bases between. Germline CDR1 and CDR2: DFQATT and SNEGSKA (reference sequence). The CDR3 DNA follows: TGCAGTGCTGTCACGACGGGCGAGCAGTACTTC. It codes for CSAVTTGEQYF.

This clonotype was seen repeatedly, ten times or more. The V and J genes are TRBV7-2 and TRBJ2-3, with D perhaps TRBD2 (6 bases). CDR3 size: 14 residues. Germline V gene data show CDR1 as SGHTA and CDR2 as FQGNSA. Trimming stripped 0 bases from V and 10 bases from J, with 14 bases between. Here the CDR3 DNA reads TGTGCCAGCAGCTTAGCCGGGGCCGGGAGACCGCAGTATTTT. This gives the protein CASSLAGAGRPQYF.

This clonotype was detected many times. The chain combines TRBV30 with TRBJ1-4, with 9 nucleotides matching TRBD1. Looked up from germline, CDR1 is GTSNPN and CDR2 is SVGIG (reference sequence). V gave up 0 bases and J gave up 7 bases; unmatched junction bases: 3. CDR3 length: 14 amino acids. CDR3 in DNA: TGTGCCTGGAGTGTACAGGGGGCGACTGAAAAACTGTTTTTT. Amino acids: CAWSVQGATEKLFF.

This clonotype was found many times. J is TRBJ2-7 and V is TRBV12-3 or TRBV12-4, with TRBD1 matching over 8 bases. V shed 5 bases, J shed 3 bases, and the junction held 3 bases outside the gene matches. This CDR3 spans 13 amino acids. CDR3 amino acids: CASSRTGNYEQYF. The CDR3 DNA reads TGTGCCAGCAGTCGGACAGGGAACTACGAGCAGTACTTC.

The V call is TRBV7-2, the J call TRBJ1-4; 7 nucleotides line up with TRBD1. V was pared by 8 bases and J by 5 bases, with 5 bases of the junction left unmatched. CDR1 is SGHTA and CDR2 is FQGNSA in the germline V gene. This CDR3 region has 13 residues. This chain's CDR3 is CASQGGLNEKLFF. The CDR3, as DNA: TGTGCCAGCCAGGGGGGGTTGAATGAAAAACTGTTTTTT.

The table lists this clonotype with many counts. The chain employs TRBV28 and TRBJ2-3; D unresolved. This CDR3 spans 12 amino acids. Germline V gene sequence: CDR1 MDHEN, CDR2 SYDVKM. V was clipped by 6 bases and J by 4 bases, with 8 bases between them. In DNA, the CDR3 is TGTGCCAGCAGACGGATGGCAGATACGCAGTATTTT. It codes for CASRRMADTQYF.